Presented here are 21 T cell receptor beta chains from one specimen sequenced in a study of T cell repertoires in cytomegalovirus infection. A single record per CDR3 protein comes from TCRdb applying MiXCR to the reads. The data show around 180,000 distinct CDR3 sequences, approximately 19% seen once. The sequencing sample was made of PBMCs. These receptors originate from a human donor in good health (CMV status not recorded). Some clones in this sample may be carry-over from other donors' samples.

The table lists this clonotype with many counts. This chain connects TRBV7-2 to TRBJ1-6; D remains unclear. CDR3 length: 14 amino acids. In germline, CDR1 is SGHTA, CDR2 FQGNSA. The V end lost 2 bases, the J end lost 7 bases, and 9 bases lay between the germline ends. The CDR3 loop is CASSLPGGNSPLHF. The CDR3 DNA reads TGTGCCAGCAGCTTACCGGGAGGGAATTCACCCCTCCACTTT.

This clonotype was found a few times. The V call is TRBV29-1, the J call TRBJ1-1; TRBD1 matches 7 bases. V lost 6 bases, J lost 7 bases, and 5 bases stayed unmatched. This CDR3 region has 11 residues. Germline-derived CDR1 and CDR2 are SQVTM and ANQGSEA. CDR3 residues: CSVGRTGEAFF. The CDR3, as DNA: TGCAGCGTCGGCCGGACAGGTGAAGCTTTCTTT.

Worth noting for this clonotype: The junction differs from germline at one of its ends, possibly a read error. The chain links TRBV20-1 to TRBJ2-2; D remains ambiguous. Germline V lookup: CDR1 DFQATT, CDR2 SNEGSKA (reference sequence). The CDR3 runs to 13 residues. The CDR3 nucleotides are TGCAATGCTAGAGTGGGTGGTACCGGGGAGCTGTTTTTT. This gives the protein CNARVGGTGELFF.

Of note for this clonotype: A junction end diverges from the germline sequence, so it may reflect a read error. The chain uses TRBV20-1 and TRBJ2-5; D might be TRBD1 or TRBD2, each matching 5 bases. Per germline, CDR1 DFQATT and CDR2 SNEGSKA (reference sequence). The CDR3 covers 13 residues. The CDR3 spells CSAPRERGETQYF. CDR3 in DNA: TGCAGTGCCCCCCGAGAGAGGGGAGAGACCCAGTACTTT.

This clonotype has at least ten counts. The rearrangement links TRBV7-6 to TRBJ2-7, with D unresolved. This CDR3 has 14 residues. Trimming took 4 bases from V and 5 from J, leaving 15 bases between them. CDR1 is SGHVS, CDR2 FNYEAQ, per germline. CDR3 sequence reads: CASSSFPSENEQYF. The CDR3 nucleotides are TGTGCCAGCAGCTCTTTTCCGAGTGAGAACGAGCAGTACTTC.

The rearrangement joins TRBV6-1 to TRBJ2-3, with 8 bases matching TRBD2. Trimming cost V 5 bases and J 9 bases; bases outside gene matches: 10. CDR3 size: 14 residues. CDR1 is MNHNS and CDR2 is SASEGT in the germline V gene. The CDR3, as DNA: TGTGCCAGCAGTTTCCCTAGCGGGCAGGACACGCAGTATTTT. Protein: CASSFPSGQDTQYF.

In its sample, this clonotype was seen a few times. The J gene is TRBJ1-1, the V gene TRBV10-3, with D hard to call. V was clipped by 2 bases and J by 0 bases, with 7 bases between them. The CDR3 covers 14 residues. Germline V gene lookup returns CDR1 ENHRY and CDR2 SYGVKD. The chain's CDR3 is CAISELNMNTEAFF. CDR3 sequence (DNA): TGTGCCATCAGTGAGCTGAACATGAACACTGAAGCTTTCTTT.

This clonotype was observed a few times. CDR3 nucleotides: TGTGCCAGCAGAGGACAGACTCTAGAGACCCAGTACTTC. Translated: CASRGQTLETQYF. The rearrangement uses TRBV11-3 and TRBJ2-5; D perhaps matches TRBD1 (6 bases). Per the germline V gene, CDR1 is SGHNT and CDR2 is YENEEA. The V end was cut by 6 bases, the J end by 4 bases, with 12 bases between. There are 13 residues in the CDR3.

Of note for this clonotype: An end of the junction does not agree with germline; a read error may underlie this. The genes are TRBV28 and TRBJ2-7; D is perhaps TRBD2 (5 bases). The CDR3 extends over 14 amino acids. CDR1 and CDR2 from the germline V gene are MDHEN and SYDVKM. The chain's CDR3 is CSSRSPGTFYEQYF. Here the CDR3 DNA reads TGTTCCAGCAGATCCCCGGGAACCTTCTACGAGCAGTACTTC.

V usage is TRBV5-1 and J usage is TRBJ2-1, with unresolved D. The length of the CDR3 is 16 residues. Per the germline V gene, CDR1 is SGHRS and CDR2 is YFSETQ. Trimming pared 0 bases from V and 5 bases from J, leaving 15 bases between. CDR3 nucleotide sequence: TGCGCCAGCAGCTTGGGCTCCTTGGGAAGTGACAATGAGCAGTTCTTC. It is translated as CASSLGSLGSDNEQFF. Full variable domain (rest looked up from reference TRBV5-1 and TRBJ2-1): KAGVTQTPRYLIKTRGQQVTLSCSPISGHRSVSWYQQTPGQGLQFLFEYFSETQRNKGNFPGRFSGRQFSNSRSEMNVSTLELGDSALYLCASSLGSLGSDNEQFFGPGTRLTVL.

Many counts were recorded for this clonotype. The chain is built from TRBV11-2 and TRBJ2-7; D not certain. V was pared by 1 base and J by 9 bases, with 16 bases between. CDR1 is SGHAT, CDR2 FQNNGV, per germline. There are 14 residues in the CDR3. CDR3 coding DNA: TGTGCCAGCAGCTTAGGCGGAACTGCCGGAAGGCAGTACTTC. Protein sequence: CASSLGGTAGRQYF.

This clonotype was picked up a small number of times. CDR3 sequence: CSVIAGLTYEQYF. The CDR3 nucleotides read TGCAGCGTCATAGCGGGACTAACCTACGAGCAGTACTTC. The chain couples TRBV29-1 to TRBJ2-7; 8 nucleotides agree with TRBD2. The CDR3 has 13 residues. V shed 6 bases and J 2 bases; nucleotides not matched to a gene: 6. CDR1 and CDR2 (germline): SQVTM, ANQGSEA.

This clonotype was detected only a few times. V is TRBV10-3 and J is TRBJ2-7; TRBD2 might be the D (5 bases). Trimming removed 11 bases from V and 3 bases from J, with 17 bases in between. The germline V gene encodes CDR1 ENHRY and CDR2 SYGVKD. The CDR3 is made up of 13 amino acids. DNA of the CDR3: TGTGCCTCGATGAGAGAGGGTGGCTACGAGCAGTACTTC. This encodes CASMREGGYEQYF.

Remarks on this clonotype: A much larger clone lies one base from this, so it may be a read error. The V and J genes are TRBV7-2 and TRBJ2-5, with TRBD1 matching 8 bases. The germline gives CDR1 SGHTA, CDR2 FQGNSA. The CDR3 spans 16 residues. Written as DNA, the CDR3 is TGTGCCCGCAGCTCTCGACCGGGACAGGACCAAGAGACCCAGTACTTC. Translating it yields CARSSRPGQDQETQYF.

V and J are TRBV7-8 and TRBJ2-3; 9 bases map to TRBD2. Germline V gene lookup returns CDR1 SGHVS and CDR2 FQNEAQ. The CDR3 contains 16 residues. V dropped 0 bases and J dropped 1; count of bases not matched to a gene: 2. In DNA form, the CDR3 reads TGTGCCAGCAGCTTAGCGGTAGCGGGGGGCACAGATACGCAGTATTTT. Translated, it gives CASSLAVAGGTDTQYF.

The chain recombines TRBV6-2 or TRBV6-3 with TRBJ1-1, with D maybe TRBD1 (6 bases). V was cut by 6 bases and J by 3 bases, with 20 bases left in between. Germline values: CDR1 MNHEY, CDR2 SVGEGT. This CDR3 region has 16 residues. The DNA of the CDR3 is TGTGCCAGCAGACGAACGGGACCAAGGGGGGACACTGAAGCTTTCTTT. It encodes CASRRTGPRGDTEAFF.

Only a few counts were recorded for this clonotype. J is TRBJ2-1 and V is TRBV6-2 or TRBV6-3; the D is unclear. Germline CDR1 and CDR2: MNHEY and SVGEGT. Trimming took off 5 bases at V and 4 bases at J, with 6 bases between the two ends. The CDR3 runs to 12 residues. CDR3 amino acids: CASSTRYNEQFF. In DNA, the CDR3 is TGTGCCAGCAGTACGAGGTACAATGAGCAGTTCTTC.

This clonotype was observed many times. This chain links TRBV7-9 with TRBJ1-1; D may be TRBD1 (5 bases). The CDR3 loop spans 15 amino acids. CDR1 and CDR2 from the germline V gene are SEHNR and FQNEAQ (reference sequence). Trimming pared 8 bases from V and 5 bases from J, leaving 21 bases between. This CDR3 is CASVGGRAVRTEAFF. CDR3 in DNA: TGTGCCAGCGTCGGGGGACGGGCCGTCCGGACTGAAGCTTTCTTT.

This chain connects TRBV6-1 to TRBJ2-7; 7 bases map to TRBD1. V lost 4 bases to trimming and J lost 1 base; unmatched junction nucleotides: 1. Looked up from germline, CDR1 is MNHNS and CDR2 is SASEGT. The CDR3 is 13 amino acids. The CDR3 bases are TGTGCCAGCAGTGCGGGACAGTCCTACGAGCAGTACTTC. Its protein is CASSAGQSYEQYF.

This rearrangement joins TRBV19 to TRBJ2-7; 9 positions match TRBD1. J gave up 3 bases and V 5 bases, and 8 bases lay outside the gene matches. Germline V gives CDR1 LNHDA, CDR2 SQIVND (reference sequence). The CDR3 runs 15 residues. CDR3 bases: TGTGCCAGTAGTTTCGCCACGGGACAGGGCTACGAGCAGTACTTC. Translated, it gives CASSFATGQGYEQYF. Full variable domain (remainder filled in from reference TRBV19 and TRBJ2-7): DGGITQSPKYLFRKEGQNVTLSCEQNLNHDAMYWYRQDPGQGLRLIYYSQIVNDFQKGDIAEGYSVSREKKESFPLTVTSAQKNPTAFYLCASSFATGQGYEQYFGPGTRLTVT.

A few counts support this clonotype. The CDR3 spells CASSYSTTGATGELFF. CDR3 nucleotide sequence: TGTGCCAGCAGTTACTCGACAACCGGGGCCACCGGGGAGCTGTTTTTT. V and J are TRBV6-5 and TRBJ2-2; D might be TRBD1 or TRBD2, each matching 5 bases. Trimming left V 0 bases short and J 4 bases short, with 12 bases between. Per germline, CDR1 MNHEY and CDR2 SVGAGI. CDR3 length: 16 residues.